The 23 T cell receptor beta chains below all came from one sample that was sequenced in a study of early T cells in non-severe SARS-CoV-2 infection. One entry per CDR3 protein, called by TCRdb with MiXCR from the 5' RACE reads. Among 40,000 or so distinct CDR3 sequences listed, 7.9% were seen once. The starting material was whole blood, obtained at baseline. All receptors come from an adult who was a healthcare worker with PCR-confirmed SARS-CoV-2 infection or an uninfected control (not recorded which).

At least ten counts were recorded for this clonotype. This chain connects TRBV19 to TRBJ1-6; D possibly corresponds to TRBD1 (5 bases). Germline V gene sequence: CDR1 LNHDA, CDR2 SQIVND (reference sequence). V was clipped by 9 bases and J by 5 bases, with 17 bases between them. CDR3 size: 15 residues. CDR3 nucleotides: TGTGCCAGCCGATCAGGGAGAGCGGATAATTCACCCCTCCACTTT. This codes for CASRSGRADNSPLHF.

In its sample, this clonotype was seen a few times. The chain links TRBV2 to TRBJ2-7; the match to TRBD1 covers 8 bases. Unmatched junction bases numbered 7, after V lost 8 bases and J lost 4 bases. CDR1 is SNHLY, CDR2 FYNNEI, per germline. The CDR3 consists of 13 residues. DNA of the CDR3: TGTGCCAGCGCCGGGACAGGAGCATACGAGCAGTACTTC. It specifies CASAGTGAYEQYF.

The table lists this clonotype with a few counts. This chain links TRBV27 with TRBJ2-7, with a weak D call TRBD2 (5 bases). The CDR3 spans 12 residues. Germline loops: CDR1 MNHEY, CDR2 SMNVEV (reference sequence). V was clipped by 8 bases and J by 4 bases, with 12 bases between them. The CDR3 nucleotides are TGTGCCAGCTTGACCGGGGATTACGAGCAGTACTTC. This codes for CASLTGDYEQYF.

V usage is TRBV20-1 and J usage is TRBJ2-7; 8 nucleotides match TRBD2. This CDR3 is built from 13 residues. The germline V gene encodes CDR1 DFQATT and CDR2 SNEGSKA (reference sequence). Trimming at V came to 1 base and at J to 1 base, leaving 0 bases not matched to a gene. CDR3 amino acids: CSARAGGSYEQYF. Written as DNA, the CDR3 is TGCAGTGCTAGAGCGGGGGGGTCCTACGAGCAGTACTTC.

The rearrangement joins TRBV7-8 to TRBJ2-5; TRBD2 matches at 10 bases. The V segment lost 0 bases and the J segment 4 bases; nucleotides outside the gene matches: 8. The germline V gene has CDR1 SGHVS and CDR2 FQNEAQ. CDR3 length equals 17 residues. The CDR3 reads CASSLAVLAGGLETQYF. CDR3 coding DNA: TGTGCCAGCAGCTTAGCGGTGTTAGCGGGGGGTTTAGAGACCCAGTACTTC.

In its sample, this clonotype was seen once. The chain recombines TRBV6-2 or TRBV6-3 with TRBJ2-7, with D perhaps TRBD1 (5 bases). The V end lost 7 bases, the J end lost 3 bases, and 16 bases lay between the germline ends. Looked up from germline, CDR1 is MNHEY and CDR2 is SVGEGT. The CDR3 totals 14 residues. The CDR3 sequence is CASTGRGQGYEQYF. In DNA form, the CDR3 reads TGTGCCAGCACGGGCCGTGGGCAGGGCTACGAGCAGTACTTC.

Only a few counts were recorded for this clonotype. This sequence joins TRBV20-1 and TRBJ2-7; TRBD2 agrees at 11 bases. V lost 5 bases, J lost 0 bases, and 6 bases stayed unmatched. This CDR3 contains 15 residues. CDR1 DFQATT and CDR2 SNEGSKA come from the germline V gene (reference sequence). The CDR3 protein is CSAFTSGGLSYEQYF. CDR3 nucleotides: TGCAGTGCTTTCACTAGCGGGGGACTCTCCTACGAGCAGTACTTC.

This clonotype was counted only a few times. The J gene is TRBJ2-3, the V gene TRBV20-1; tentatively, D is TRBD2 (5 bases). Germline CDR1 DFQATT, CDR2 SNEGSKA (reference sequence). CDR3 length: 16 amino acids. V was trimmed by 2 bases and J by 0 bases, leaving 15 bases between them. As DNA, the CDR3 is TGCAGTGCTAGATCCGGCGGTAGCGCCAGCACAGATACGCAGTATTTT. Its protein product is CSARSGGSASTDTQYF.

V gene TRBV29-1 combines with J gene TRBJ2-3; D is unresolved. This CDR3 is built from 12 residues. V was shortened by 3 bases and J by 4 bases, with 8 bases between the two germline ends. Germline-derived CDR1 and CDR2 are SQVTM and ANQGSEA. The CDR3: CSVDVRADTQYF. CDR3 coding DNA: TGCAGCGTTGATGTTCGAGCAGATACGCAGTATTTT.

The CDR3 nucleotides are TGTGCCAGCAGCCCCGGCGGAGGAAGCTTCAATCAGCCCCAGCATTTT. Amino acids: CASSPGGGSFNQPQHF. This rearrangement joins TRBV12-3 or TRBV12-4 to TRBJ1-5; D call uncertain. The V gene lost 6 bases and the J gene lost 3 bases, with 18 bases spanning the gap. This CDR3 region has 16 residues.

This clonotype was counted a few times. This chain connects TRBV20-1 to TRBJ2-1; D ambiguous. The CDR3 consists of 14 residues. The germline gives CDR1 DFQATT, CDR2 SNEGSKA (reference sequence). Trimming left V 4 bases short and J 3 bases short, with 13 bases between. This CDR3 reads CSATPKGLYNEQFF. In DNA, the CDR3 is TGCAGTGCTACCCCGAAAGGTCTCTACAATGAGCAGTTCTTC.

This clonotype has a count of ten or more. The chain recombines TRBV12-3 or TRBV12-4 with TRBJ2-7; TRBD2 matches 11 bases. The CDR3 spans 14 residues. V dropped 8 bases and J dropped 3; count of bases not matched to a gene: 6. CDR3 DNA sequence: TGTGCCAGCGGCCCGACTAGCGGGGTCTACGAGCAGTACTTC. It codes for CASGPTSGVYEQYF.

The chain couples TRBV6-6 to TRBJ2-2; perhaps TRBD2 as D (5 bases). V shed 7 bases and J shed 0 bases, with 15 bases lying between them. The CDR3 extends over 16 amino acids. CDR1 is MNHNY and CDR2 is SVGAGI in the germline V gene (reference sequence). The CDR3 loop reads CASNPTRTPNTGELFF. As DNA, the CDR3 is TGTGCCAGCAACCCAACAAGGACTCCGAACACCGGGGAGCTGTTTTTT.

Of note for this clonotype: Possible read error: a much larger clone is one base away. It is likely a read error, because the conserved phenylalanine at the end of the CDR3 is missing. This sequence joins TRBV12-3 or TRBV12-4 and TRBJ1-2; D gene uncertain. The CDR3 runs to 12 residues. The ends were cut back, 4 bases at V and 4 bases at J, with 7 bases in the middle. The CDR3 nucleotides are TGTGCCAGCAGTTCCCAGCTCTATGGCTACACCTCC. It translates to CASSSQLYGYTS.

This clonotype was seen ten or more times. The rearrangement joins TRBV4-3 to TRBJ2-3; D not resolved. V lost 0 bases and J 10 bases, leaving 14 bases between the germline ends. The V gene's germline CDR1 is LGHNA and CDR2 YSLEER. The CDR3 length is 14 residues. The CDR3 here is CASSQDGVMKAQYF. CDR3 DNA sequence: TGCGCCAGCAGCCAAGATGGGGTTATGAAAGCGCAGTATTTT.

In this sample, this clonotype turned up many times. The chain employs TRBV13 and TRBJ1-2, with TRBD1 identical over 8 bases. Germline-derived CDR1 and CDR2 are PRHDT and FYEKMQ (reference sequence). The CDR3 extends over 14 amino acids. J gave up 8 bases and V 1 base, and 6 bases lay outside the gene matches. CDR3 nucleotide sequence: TGTGCCAGCAGCTTAGCGGACAGGGAGTACGGCTACACCTTC. Translated, it gives CASSLADREYGYTF.

This clonotype was recorded many times. The chain uses TRBV20-1 and TRBJ1-1; TRBD1 is a possible D gene (5 bases). Germline V lookup: CDR1 DFQATT, CDR2 SNEGSKA (reference sequence). The CDR3 runs 13 residues. V was clipped by 6 bases and J by 10 bases, with 21 bases between them. As DNA, the CDR3 is TGCAGTGCAAACCGAGGAAAGGACAAGGCAGCTTTCTTT. It codes for CSANRGKDKAAFF.

The genes are TRBV20-1 and TRBJ2-7; 9 nucleotides align to TRBD1. The germline V gene encodes CDR1 DFQATT and CDR2 SNEGSKA (reference sequence). The junction had 13 bases not matched to a gene; V was cut back by 4 bases and J by 6 bases. The CDR3 contains 15 residues. CDR3 sequence (DNA): TGCAGTGCTAACACCGGGACAGGGTACGCGAGCGAGCAGTACTTC. Translation gives CSANTGTGYASEQYF.

This clonotype was observed at least ten times. The chain combines TRBV12-2 with TRBJ2-5; the DNA was not used to check the table's D call, TRBD1. TRBV12-2 is tagged as a pseudogene. The CDR3 spans 13 residues. For the CDR3, the DNA is TGTGCAAGTCGCCATTCCTTAGGGGGGACCCAGTACTTC. This gives the protein CASRHSLGGTQYF.

The sample holds a few counts of this clonotype. The rearrangement uses TRBV10-3 and TRBJ2-3, with D maybe TRBD2 (5 bases). In germline, CDR1 is ENHRY, CDR2 SYGVKD. The CDR3 length is 19 residues. Trimming left V 4 bases short and J 0 bases short, with 23 bases between. The CDR3 nucleotides are TGTGCCATCAGTGGGAAAATCAATGACGGGGAGCAAAGCACAGATACGCAGTATTTT. It encodes CAISGKINDGEQSTDTQYF.

This clonotype was picked up a small number of times. V and J are TRBV5-1 and TRBJ2-3, with D possibly matching TRBD1 (5 bases). The CDR3 is 15 amino acids. Germline CDR1 reads SGHRS; CDR2 reads YFSETQ. Trimming removed 1 base from V and 1 base from J, with 10 bases in between. The CDR3 bases are TGCGCCAGCAGCTTGTTGGGCAGGGGCACAGATACGCAGTATTTT. It specifies CASSLLGRGTDTQYF.

This clonotype was counted many times. This chain uses TRBV28 with TRBJ1-5; D not resolved. Germline V gene sequence: CDR1 MDHEN, CDR2 SYDVKM. CDR3 size: 14 residues. The V gene lost 5 bases and the J gene lost 5 bases, with 13 bases spanning the gap. The CDR3 coding sequence is TGTGCCAGCAGTAGGACGGACTTTTATCAGCCCCAGCATTTT. Translation gives CASSRTDFYQPQHF. Full variable domain (remainder filled in from reference TRBV28 and TRBJ1-5): DVKVTQSSRYLVKRTGEKVFLECVQDMDHENMFWYRQDPGLGLRLIYFSYDVKMKEKGDIPEGYSVSREKKERFSLILESASTNQTSMYLCASSRTDFYQPQHFGDGTRLSIL.

The V and J genes are TRBV5-6 and TRBJ2-5, with 7 bases lining up with TRBD1. This CDR3 is 13 amino acids long. V lost 6 bases, J lost 3 bases, and 5 bases stayed unmatched. Germline loops: CDR1 SGHDT, CDR2 YYEEEE. CDR3 sequence: CASTPGTEETQYF. In DNA, the CDR3 is TGTGCCAGCACCCCTGGGACAGAAGAGACCCAGTACTTC.